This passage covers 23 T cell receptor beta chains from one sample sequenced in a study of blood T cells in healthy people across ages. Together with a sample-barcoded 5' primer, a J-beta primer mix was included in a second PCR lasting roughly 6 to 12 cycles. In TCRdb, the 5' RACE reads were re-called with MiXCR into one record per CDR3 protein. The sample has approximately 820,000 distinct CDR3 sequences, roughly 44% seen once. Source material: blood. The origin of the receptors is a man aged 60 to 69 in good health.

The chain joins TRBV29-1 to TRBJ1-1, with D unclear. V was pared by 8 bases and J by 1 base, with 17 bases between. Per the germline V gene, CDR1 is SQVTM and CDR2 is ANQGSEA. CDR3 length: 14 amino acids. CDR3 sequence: CSTSFGRGNTEAFF. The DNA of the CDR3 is TGCAGCACTTCTTTCGGGCGCGGGAACACTGAAGCTTTCTTT.

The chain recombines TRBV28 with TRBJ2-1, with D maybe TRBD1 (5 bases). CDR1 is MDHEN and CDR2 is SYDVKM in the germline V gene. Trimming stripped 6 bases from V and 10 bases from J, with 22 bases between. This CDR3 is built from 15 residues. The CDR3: CASSLLNLDRGEQFF. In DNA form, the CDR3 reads TGTGCCAGCAGCCTCCTAAACCTCGACAGAGGCGAGCAGTTCTTC.

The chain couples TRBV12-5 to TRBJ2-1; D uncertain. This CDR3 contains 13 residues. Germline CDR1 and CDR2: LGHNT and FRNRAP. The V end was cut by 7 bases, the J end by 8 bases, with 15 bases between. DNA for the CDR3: TGTGCTAGTGCCTCGTCGTGGAGCCATGAGCAGTTCTTC. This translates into CASASSWSHEQFF.

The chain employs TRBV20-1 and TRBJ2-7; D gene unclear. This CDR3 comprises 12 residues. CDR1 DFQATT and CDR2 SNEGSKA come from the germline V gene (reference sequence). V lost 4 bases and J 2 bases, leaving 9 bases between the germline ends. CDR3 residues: CSATDAAYEQYF. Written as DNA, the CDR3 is TGCAGTGCTACGGACGCTGCCTACGAGCAGTACTTC.

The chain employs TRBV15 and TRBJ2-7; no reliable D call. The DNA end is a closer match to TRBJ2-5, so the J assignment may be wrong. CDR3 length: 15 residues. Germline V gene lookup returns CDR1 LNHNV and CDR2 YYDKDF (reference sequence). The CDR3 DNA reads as TGTGCCACCAGCAGAGGGATAACAGCGAAAGAGACCCAGTACTTC. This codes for CATSRGITAKETQYF.

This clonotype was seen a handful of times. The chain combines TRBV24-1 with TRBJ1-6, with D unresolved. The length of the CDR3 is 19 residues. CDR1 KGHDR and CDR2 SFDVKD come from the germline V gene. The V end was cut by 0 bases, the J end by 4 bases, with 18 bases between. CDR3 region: CATSDLCYPKSLYNSPLHF. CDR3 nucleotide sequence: TGTGCCACCAGTGATTTGTGTTATCCAAAATCGCTTTATAATTCACCCCTCCACTTT.

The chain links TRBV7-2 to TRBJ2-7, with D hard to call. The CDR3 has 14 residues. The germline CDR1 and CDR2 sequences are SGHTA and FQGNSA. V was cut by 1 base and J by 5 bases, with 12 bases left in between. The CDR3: CASSLDRDLNEQYF. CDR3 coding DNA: TGTGCCAGCAGCTTAGACAGAGATCTAAACGAGCAGTACTTC.

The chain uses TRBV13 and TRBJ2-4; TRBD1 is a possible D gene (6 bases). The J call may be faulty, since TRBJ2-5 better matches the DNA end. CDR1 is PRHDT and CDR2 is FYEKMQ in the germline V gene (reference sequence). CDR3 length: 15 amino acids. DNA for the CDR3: TGTGCCAGCAGCCAGCCGGGACATTCCCAAGAGACCCAGTACTTC. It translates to CASSQPGHSQETQYF.

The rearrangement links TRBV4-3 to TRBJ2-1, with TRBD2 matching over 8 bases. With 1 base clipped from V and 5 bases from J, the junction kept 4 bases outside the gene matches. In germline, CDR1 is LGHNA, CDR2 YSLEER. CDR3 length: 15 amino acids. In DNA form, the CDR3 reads TGCGCCAGCAGCCAAGCTAGCGGGTCAAACAATGAGCAGTTCTTC. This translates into CASSQASGSNNEQFF.

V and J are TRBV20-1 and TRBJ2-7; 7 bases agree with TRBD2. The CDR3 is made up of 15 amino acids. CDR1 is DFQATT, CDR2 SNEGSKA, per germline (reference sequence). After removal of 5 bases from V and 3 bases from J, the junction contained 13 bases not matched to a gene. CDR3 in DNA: TGCAGTGCTGCCGACCTACGGGGGGACGGCTACGAGCAGTACTTC. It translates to CSAADLRGDGYEQYF.

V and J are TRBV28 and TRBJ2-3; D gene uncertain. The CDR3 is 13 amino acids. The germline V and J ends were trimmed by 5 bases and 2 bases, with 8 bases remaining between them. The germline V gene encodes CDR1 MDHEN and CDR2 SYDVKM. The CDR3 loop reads CASSPSITDTQYF. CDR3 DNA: TGTGCCAGCAGTCCATCAATCACAGATACGCAGTATTTT. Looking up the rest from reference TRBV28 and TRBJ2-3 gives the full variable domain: DVKVTQSSRYLVKRTGEKVFLECVQDMDHENMFWYRQDPGLGLRLIYFSYDVKMKEKGDIPEGYSVSREKKERFSLILESASTNQTSMYLCASSPSITDTQYFGPGTRLTVL.

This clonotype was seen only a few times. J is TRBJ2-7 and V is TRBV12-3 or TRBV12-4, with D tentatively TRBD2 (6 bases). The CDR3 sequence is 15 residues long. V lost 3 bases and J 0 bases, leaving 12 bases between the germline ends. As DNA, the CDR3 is TGTGCCAGCAGTTTTCAGGCCGGGGGCTCCTACGAGCAGTACTTC. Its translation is CASSFQAGGSYEQYF.

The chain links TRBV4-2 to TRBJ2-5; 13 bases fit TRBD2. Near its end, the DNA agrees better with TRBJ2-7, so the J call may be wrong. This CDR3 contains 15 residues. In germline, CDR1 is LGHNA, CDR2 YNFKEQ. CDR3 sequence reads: CASSQGLAGWYEQYF. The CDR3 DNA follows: TGTGCCAGCAGCCAGGGACTAGCGGGGTGGTACGAGCAGTACTTC.

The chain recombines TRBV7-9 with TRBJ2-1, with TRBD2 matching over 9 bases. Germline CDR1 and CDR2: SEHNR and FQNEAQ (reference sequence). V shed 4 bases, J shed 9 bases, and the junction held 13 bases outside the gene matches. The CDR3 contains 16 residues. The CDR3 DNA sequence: TGTGCCAGCAGCTCCCTAGGCGGGGGGGCCTTGGGTGAGCAGTTCTTC. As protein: CASSSLGGGALGEQFF.

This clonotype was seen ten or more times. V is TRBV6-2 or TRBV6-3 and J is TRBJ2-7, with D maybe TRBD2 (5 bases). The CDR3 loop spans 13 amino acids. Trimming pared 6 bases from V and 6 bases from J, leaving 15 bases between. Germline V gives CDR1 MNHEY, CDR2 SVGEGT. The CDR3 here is CASREGFGLEQYF. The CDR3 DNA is TGTGCCAGCAGAGAGGGCTTCGGGCTCGAGCAGTACTTC.

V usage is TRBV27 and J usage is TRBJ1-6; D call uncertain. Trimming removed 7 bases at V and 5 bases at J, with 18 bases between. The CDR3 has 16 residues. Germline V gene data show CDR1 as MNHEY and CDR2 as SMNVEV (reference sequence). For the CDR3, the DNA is TGTGCCAGCACCTCAATCCAAAACGGACATAATTCACCCCTCCACTTT. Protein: CASTSIQNGHNSPLHF.

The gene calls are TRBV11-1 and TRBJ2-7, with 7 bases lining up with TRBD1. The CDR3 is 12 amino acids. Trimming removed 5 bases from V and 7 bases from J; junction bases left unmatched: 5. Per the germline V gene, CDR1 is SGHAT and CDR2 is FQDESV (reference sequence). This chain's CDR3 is CASSPTGWEQYF. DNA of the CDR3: TGTGCCAGCAGCCCGACAGGGTGGGAGCAGTACTTC.

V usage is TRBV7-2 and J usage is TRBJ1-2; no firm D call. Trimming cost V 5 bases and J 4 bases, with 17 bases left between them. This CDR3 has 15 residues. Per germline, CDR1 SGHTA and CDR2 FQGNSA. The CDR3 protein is CASSNGWASSYGYTF. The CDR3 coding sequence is TGTGCCAGCAGCAATGGCTGGGCGAGCTCCTATGGCTACACCTTC. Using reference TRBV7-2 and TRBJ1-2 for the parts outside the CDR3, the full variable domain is GAGVSQSPSNKVTEKGKDVELRCDPISGHTALYWYRQSLGQGLEFLIYFQGNSAPDKSGLPSDRFSAERTGGSVSTLTIQRTQQEDSAVYLCASSNGWASSYGYTFGSGTRLTVV.

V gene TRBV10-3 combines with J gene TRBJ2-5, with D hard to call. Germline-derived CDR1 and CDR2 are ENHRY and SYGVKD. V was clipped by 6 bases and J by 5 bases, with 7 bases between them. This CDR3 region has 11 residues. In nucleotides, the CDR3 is TGTGCCATCAGCCCCTCCGAGACCCAGTACTTC. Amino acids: CAISPSETQYF.

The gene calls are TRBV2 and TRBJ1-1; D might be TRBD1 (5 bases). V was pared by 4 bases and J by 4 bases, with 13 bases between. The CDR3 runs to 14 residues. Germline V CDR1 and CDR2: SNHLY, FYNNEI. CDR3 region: CASSGEAGVTEAFF. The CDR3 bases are TGTGCCAGCAGTGGGGAGGCGGGGGTCACTGAAGCTTTCTTT.

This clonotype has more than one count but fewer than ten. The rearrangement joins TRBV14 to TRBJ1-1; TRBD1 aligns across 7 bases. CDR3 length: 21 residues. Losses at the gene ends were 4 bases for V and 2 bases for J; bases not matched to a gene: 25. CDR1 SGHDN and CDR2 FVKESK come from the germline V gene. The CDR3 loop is CASSRYVNEWTGFGINTEAFF. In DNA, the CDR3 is TGTGCCAGCAGCCGATACGTAAATGAGTGGACAGGTTTCGGAATAAACACTGAAGCTTTCTTT.

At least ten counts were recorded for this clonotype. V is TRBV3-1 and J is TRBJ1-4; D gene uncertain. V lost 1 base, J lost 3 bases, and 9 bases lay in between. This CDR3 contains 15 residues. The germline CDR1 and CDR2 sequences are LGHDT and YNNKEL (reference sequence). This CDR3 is CASSQAGGANEKLFF. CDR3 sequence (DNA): TGTGCCAGCAGCCAAGCAGGCGGAGCTAATGAAAAACTGTTTTTT.

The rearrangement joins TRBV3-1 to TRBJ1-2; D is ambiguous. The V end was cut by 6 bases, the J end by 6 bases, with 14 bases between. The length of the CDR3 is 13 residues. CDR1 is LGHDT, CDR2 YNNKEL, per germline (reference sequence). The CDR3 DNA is TGTGCCAGCAGTCCACATCACCGCCATGGCTACACCTTC. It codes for CASSPHHRHGYTF.